This entry is about one T cell receptor (beta chain). As yet, its antigen is unknown. The sample belongs to a study of CD8+CD57+ T cells in acquired aplastic anemia. Study outcomes and limitations: Patients and controls turned out to have some 30 CD8+ CDR3 sequences in common.

The CDR3 covers 13 residues. V lost 8 bases and J 3 bases, leaving 11 bases between the germline ends. CDR1 is SGHVS, CDR2 FQNEAQ, per germline. The TCR beta profiling, which covered VDJ combination and CDR3 sequence, was carried out using genomic DNA as the template. Each CDR3 protein is one row after TCRdb ran MiXCR on the reads. In the table there are 300,000 or so distinct CDR3 sequences, roughly three fifths of which are singletons. Specimen: sorted CD4+, CD8+, or CD8+CD57+ T cells (not recorded which) from PBMCs. The sequence was obtained from a human donor with severe aplastic anemia or a healthy control (not recorded which). The gene calls are TRBV7-8 and TRBJ1-5; tentatively, D is TRBD1 (5 bases). The CDR3 DNA is TGTGCCAGCGGCCAGGGCTACAATCAGCCCCAGCATTTT. This translates into CASGQGYNQPQHF.